This T cell receptor (beta chain) was captured by sequencing in a study of blood T cell repertoires in COVID-19. Study-wide context: The analysed material was cDNA or gDNA that came from T cells, B-cell-depleted T cells, or PBMCs.

Sequencing used immunoSEQ multiplex PCR; TCRdb keeps in-frame clones, though not all of them. This table holds nearly 250,000 clones, approximately 84% found once. V dropped 4 bases and J dropped 7 bases, with 17 bases sitting between them. Germline V lookup: CDR1 SGHRS, CDR2 YFSETQ. The CDR3 totals 15 residues. What was sequenced was peripheral blood. This chain uses TRBV5-1 with TRBJ1-4; a possible D gene is TRBD1 (5 bases). This sequence was found in an elderly woman with acute or convalescent COVID-19. CDR3 in DNA: TGCGCCAGCAGCGGGGCGACAGCCCCGAGTGAAAAACTGTTTTTT. Amino acids: CASSGATAPSEKLFF.